The rows below give T cell receptor beta chains drawn from one sample of a study of blood T cell repertoires in COVID-19. Sequencing was performed with immunoSEQ multiplex PCR; in TCRdb, only in-frame clones are kept and a portion is missing. The sample holds roughly 520,000 clones, roughly 90% seen once. The sample consisted of PBMCs or T cells enriched from blood (not recorded which). The receptors stem from a middle-aged woman who had recovered from COVID-19. Each CDR3 is given with its conserved first and last residue. The D gene is left open where the match is weak. Clone sizes are given selectively: once, few, many, or a class where the clone is expanded.

clone_size: .; j_call: TRBJ2-1; d_call: .; v_call: TRBV21-1; cdr3_aa: CASSKDKRECFSSNEQFF; cdr3_nt: TGTGCCAGCAGCAAAGACAAGCGGGAGTGTTTTTCGAGCAATGAGCAGTTCTTC
clone_size: .; j_call: TRBJ1-5; d_call: .; v_call: TRBV2; cdr3_aa: CASSEWRDNQPQHF; cdr3_nt: TGTGCCAGCAGTGAGTGGCGGGACAATCAGCCCCAGCATTTT
clone_size: once; j_call: TRBJ2-1; d_call: TRBD2; v_call: TRBV6-5; cdr3_aa: CASRGTSGSNEQFF; cdr3_nt: TGTGCCAGCAGGGGGACTAGCGGGAGTAATGAGCAGTTCTTC
clone_size: .; j_call: TRBJ1-2; d_call: .; v_call: TRBV9; cdr3_aa: CASSVFPDSGAGYTF; cdr3_nt: TGTGCCAGCAGCGTCTTTCCGGACAGTGGGGCTGGCTACACCTTC
clone_size: .; j_call: TRBJ1-1; d_call: TRBD1; v_call: TRBV5-1; cdr3_aa: CASSRSGQGVAEAFF; cdr3_nt: TGCGCCAGCAGCCGATCCGGACAGGGGGTGGCTGAAGCTTTCTTT
clone_size: .; j_call: TRBJ2-7; d_call: TRBD1; v_call: TRBV10-1; cdr3_aa: CASSESGRGSYEQYF; cdr3_nt: TGCGCCAGCAGTGAGTCGGGCAGGGGGTCCTACGAGCAGTACTTC
clone_size: .; j_call: TRBJ2-1; d_call: TRBD2; v_call: TRBV2; cdr3_aa: CASSDLPGRERDNEQFF; cdr3_nt: TGTGCCAGCAGTGACTTACCGGGGCGGGAGAGGGACAATGAGCAGTTCTTC
clone_size: .; j_call: TRBJ2-6; d_call: TRBD1; v_call: TRBV5-1; cdr3_aa: CASSKGQGASGANVLTF; cdr3_nt: TGCGCCAGCAGCAAGGGACAGGGGGCCTCTGGGGCCAACGTCCTGACTTTC
clone_size: .; j_call: TRBJ1-1; d_call: .; v_call: TRBV6-5; cdr3_aa: CASSYFRTVGTEAFF; cdr3_nt: TGTGCCAGCAGTTACTTTCGGACAGTAGGTACTGAAGCTTTCTTT
clone_size: .; j_call: TRBJ1-2; d_call: .; v_call: TRBV28; cdr3_aa: CASSRHRGASNYGYTF; cdr3_nt: TGTGCCAGCAGCCGACATCGGGGGGCATCTAACTATGGCTACACCTTC
clone_size: .; j_call: TRBJ2-1; d_call: TRBD1; v_call: TRBV4-3; cdr3_aa: CASSQEQGYNEQFF; cdr3_nt: TGCGCCAGCAGCCAAGAACAGGGGTACAATGAGCAGTTCTTC
clone_size: .; j_call: TRBJ1-4; d_call: .; v_call: TRBV4-3; cdr3_aa: CASSQDLGSNEKLFF; cdr3_nt: TGCGCCAGCAGCCAAGATCTCGGTTCTAATGAAAAACTGTTTTTT
clone_size: .; j_call: TRBJ2-1; d_call: .; v_call: TRBV2; cdr3_aa: CAISTGYNEQFF; cdr3_nt: TGTGCCATCTCGACGGGGTACAATGAGCAGTTCTTC
clone_size: few; j_call: TRBJ1-5; d_call: .; v_call: TRBV6-6; cdr3_aa: CASKLELPVQPQHF; cdr3_nt: TGTGCCAGCAAACTTGAGTTGCCGGTTCAGCCCCAGCATTTT
clone_size: .; j_call: TRBJ2-7; d_call: TRBD1; v_call: TRBV27; cdr3_aa: CASSPHLQGHEQYF; cdr3_nt: TGTGCCAGCAGTCCCCACCTACAGGGGCACGAGCAGTACTTC
clone_size: .; j_call: TRBJ2-7; d_call: .; v_call: TRBV7-9; cdr3_aa: CASSFGVVQYF; cdr3_nt: TGTGCCAGCAGCTTCGGGGTTGTGCAGTACTTC
clone_size: .; j_call: TRBJ2-2; d_call: TRBD2; v_call: TRBV5-4; cdr3_aa: CASSTRVYSGRAGELFF; cdr3_nt: TGTGCCAGCAGCACACGAGTCTATAGCGGGAGGGCCGGGGAGCTGTTTTTT
clone_size: once; j_call: TRBJ2-1; d_call: TRBD2; v_call: TRBV6-2/TRBV6-3; cdr3_aa: CASSRTSGYNNEQFF; cdr3_nt: TGTGCCAGCAGCCGGACTAGCGGATATAACAATGAGCAGTTCTTC
clone_size: .; j_call: TRBJ2-5; d_call: .; v_call: TRBV10-3; cdr3_aa: CAISESLAAQETQYF; cdr3_nt: TGTGCCATCAGTGAGTCGTTAGCGGCCCAAGAGACCCAGTACTTC
clone_size: .; j_call: TRBJ2-1; d_call: .; v_call: TRBV19; cdr3_aa: CASRIAVSYNEQFF; cdr3_nt: TGTGCCAGTAGAATAGCGGTTAGTTACAATGAGCAGTTCTTC
clone_size: .; j_call: TRBJ2-3; d_call: .; v_call: TRBV7-2; cdr3_aa: CASSLEFRTDTQYF; cdr3_nt: TGTGCCAGCAGCTTAGAATTCCGTACAGATACGCAGTATTTT
clone_size: few; j_call: TRBJ1-6; d_call: TRBD1; v_call: TRBV7-2; cdr3_aa: CASSLEGQAYSPLHF; cdr3_nt: TGTGCCAGCAGCTTAGAGGGACAGGCTTATTCACCCCTCCACTTT
clone_size: .; j_call: TRBJ1-5; d_call: .; v_call: TRBV4-3; cdr3_aa: CASSQDAGSRNQPQHF; cdr3_nt: TGCGCCAGCAGCCAAGATGCGGGGAGCCGCAATCAGCCCCAGCATTTT